What follows are 13 T cell receptor beta chains derived from one specimen sequenced in a study of blood T cells in healthy people across ages. With a J-beta primer mix and a sample-barcoded 5' primer, a second PCR ran about 7 to 12 cycles. TCRdb recomputed calls from the 5' RACE reads with MiXCR, one row per CDR3 protein. This table holds around 940,000 distinct CDR3 sequences, roughly 51% found once. Sequenced sample: blood. These receptors were collected from a woman aged 60 to 75 in good health.

This clonotype was seen a few times. The gene calls are TRBV29-1 and TRBJ2-5; 8 bases match TRBD1. The CDR3 has 14 amino acids. CDR1 SQVTM and CDR2 ANQGSEA come from the germline V gene. The V gene end was trimmed by 8 bases and the J gene end by 11 bases; junction bases not matched to a gene: 19. The CDR3 protein is CSTKTGDKVNEQYF. The CDR3 DNA reads TGCAGCACCAAGACAGGGGATAAGGTCAATGAGCAGTACTTC.

The rearrangement links TRBV7-2 to TRBJ2-1, with D hard to call. The CDR3 runs 16 residues. The germline CDR1 and CDR2 sequences are SGHTA and FQGNSA. The V end was cut by 4 bases, the J end by 0 bases, with 13 bases between. This chain's CDR3 is CASSYPGGVSYNEQFF. The CDR3 nucleotides are TGTGCCAGCAGCTACCCAGGCGGAGTCTCCTACAATGAGCAGTTCTTC.

The CDR3 DNA reads as TGCGCCAGCAGCCAAGACCAATCGAGCTCCTACAATGAGCAGTTCTTC. Translation gives CASSQDQSSSYNEQFF. V usage is TRBV4-1 and J usage is TRBJ2-1; D is uncertain. CDR3 length equals 16 residues. The V and J ends lost 0 bases and 0 bases respectively, with 9 bases between them. The germline gives CDR1 MGHRA, CDR2 YSYEKL.

This clonotype was seen a few times. The rearrangement links TRBV11-2 to TRBJ2-5; weak D call: TRBD2 (6 bases). The end of the DNA is better explained by TRBJ2-7, so the J call may be wrong. This CDR3 region has 17 residues. From germline, CDR1 is SGHAT and CDR2 FQNNGV. The CDR3 DNA follows: TGTGCCAGCAGCTTAGATCACCATTTGGCGGGAAGGAACGAGCAGTACTTC. Its protein is CASSLDHHLAGRNEQYF.

V is TRBV7-2 and J is TRBJ2-7, with D perhaps assigned TRBD1 or TRBD2 (7 bases each). CDR3 size: 16 residues. V was trimmed by 5 bases and J by 2 bases, leaving 19 bases between them. Germline-derived CDR1 and CDR2 are SGHTA and FQGNSA. For the CDR3, the DNA is TGTGCCAGCAGCCAAGGGGGCGGGAGTTTCACCTACGAGCAGTACTTC. Protein sequence: CASSQGGGSFTYEQYF.

The V call is TRBV4-1, the J call TRBJ2-7; 7 nucleotides match TRBD2. Germline CDR1 and CDR2: MGHRA and YSYEKL. J gave up 4 bases and V 1 base, and 7 bases lay outside the gene matches. This CDR3 region has 15 residues. The CDR3 nucleotides are TGCGCCAGCAGCCAAGGACTAGCATGGACTTACGAGCAGTACTTC. Translation: CASSQGLAWTYEQYF.

The chain couples TRBV7-2 to TRBJ2-3; no reliable D call. V dropped 5 bases and J dropped 0 bases, with 21 bases sitting between them. This CDR3 contains 18 residues. Germline V lookup: CDR1 SGHTA, CDR2 FQGNSA. The CDR3 DNA reads TGTGCCAGCAGCCCCGGATTCTTCAGTGTACAGAGCACAGATACGCAGTATTTT. The encoded protein is CASSPGFFSVQSTDTQYF.

Comment on this clonotype: Its ends do not fully match the called genes, so a read error is possible. V is TRBV7-8 and J is TRBJ2-2, with D unclear. The CDR3 contains 15 residues. CDR1 SGHVS and CDR2 FQNEAQ come from the germline V gene. CDR3 residues: CASSFLHAATAELFF. The CDR3 nucleotides read TGTGCCAGCAGCTTTCTTCATGCTGCCACCGCGGAGCTGTTTTTT.

The V call is TRBV5-1, the J call TRBJ2-2; D is perhaps TRBD2 (6 bases). The germline CDR1 and CDR2 sequences are SGHRS and YFSETQ. The CDR3 is 15 amino acids. V dropped 4 bases and J dropped 1 base, with 11 bases sitting between them. The DNA for the CDR3 is TGCGCCAGCAGCGGCGGGACTTTGAACACCGGGGAGCTGTTTTTT. As protein: CASSGGTLNTGELFF.

This clonotype was seen once. J is TRBJ2-1 and V is TRBV11-2, with 10 nucleotides matching TRBD2. There are 14 residues in the CDR3. In germline, CDR1 is SGHAT, CDR2 FQNNGV. V shed 4 bases, J shed 9 bases, and the junction held 6 bases outside the gene matches. CDR3 amino acids: CASSSSGRFTEQFF. The DNA of the CDR3 is TGTGCCAGCAGCTCTAGCGGGAGATTCACTGAGCAGTTCTTC. Full variable domain (outside the CDR3, taken from reference TRBV11-2 and TRBJ2-1): EAGVAQSPRYKIIEKRQSVAFWCNPISGHATLYWYQQILGQGPKLLIQFQNNGVVDDSQLPKDRFSAERLKGVDSTLKIQPAKLEDSAVYLCASSSSGRFTEQFFGPGTRLTVL.

This clonotype was counted between two and nine times. The chain carries TRBV29-1 and TRBJ2-7; the D gene could be TRBD1 or TRBD2 (5 bases each). Germline CDR1 and CDR2: SQVTM and ANQGSEA. Trimming shortened V by 3 bases and J by 7 bases, and 22 bases separated the two germline ends. The CDR3 consists of 15 residues. The CDR3 reads CSVDLLGQRMGEQYF. As DNA, the CDR3 is TGCAGCGTTGACCTTTTGGGGCAGCGGATGGGTGAGCAGTACTTC.

About this clonotype itself: Germline is not matched at one junction end, which may reflect a read error. The rearrangement joins TRBV7-9 to TRBJ1-1; the match to TRBD1 covers 8 bases. CDR1 is SEHNR, CDR2 FQNEAQ, per germline (reference sequence). CDR3 length: 14 amino acids. For the CDR3, the DNA is TGCGCCAGCAGCTTTGGACAGGGTAACACTGAAGCTTTCTTT. It codes for CASSFGQGNTEAFF.

This clonotype was seen only a few times. The chain joins TRBV6-1 to TRBJ2-3, with TRBD2 matching 10 bases. CDR1 is MNHNS and CDR2 is SASEGT in the germline V gene. The trim removed 8 bases at V and 1 base at J, leaving 15 bases unmatched. The CDR3 length is 18 residues. In DNA form, the CDR3 reads TGTGCCAGCGACATTTTGGGTAGCGGGAGGCGTGGCACAGATACGCAGTATTTT. Translation: CASDILGSGRRGTDTQYF.